Below, 32 T cell receptor beta chains from the same sample are listed, as sequenced in a study of blood T cell repertoires in COVID-19 (dated by TCRdb to about 2020). Library preparation was by the immunoSEQ multiplex PCR assay. Not all clones reach the TCRdb copy of this immuneACCESS table, which keeps in-frame sequences only. Checked studies attribute under half of the gap to unresolved V genes and leave the rest unexplained. The sample table shows over 120,000 clones, and approximately 87% are seen once. About 9.4% of the sample belongs to the ten largest clones. Sequences were obtained from peripheral blood. These receptors were collected from a woman aged 45 to 65 with active or convalescent COVID-19.

The chain uses TRBV5-1 and TRBJ1-1; D not resolved. The germline V and J ends were trimmed by 4 bases and 3 bases, with 10 bases remaining between them. Germline loops: CDR1 SGHRS, CDR2 YFSETQ. CDR3 size: 13 residues. The CDR3 DNA reads TGCGCCAGCAGCGTAGGCGGGTACACTGAAGCTTTCTTT. Translating it yields CASSVGGYTEAFF.

The J gene is TRBJ1-1, the V gene TRBV19; D may be TRBD1 (5 bases). CDR3 length: 12 amino acids. V was trimmed by 6 bases and J by 7 bases, leaving 12 bases between them. CDR1 and CDR2 (germline): LNHDA, SQIVND (reference sequence). CDR3 amino acids: CASRLQRGEAFF. The CDR3 region has the DNA TGTGCCAGTAGACTTCAAAGGGGTGAAGCTTTCTTT.

The chain links TRBV19 to TRBJ1-3; D remains unclear. V was cut by 6 bases and J by 3 bases, with 9 bases left in between. Germline loops: CDR1 LNHDA, CDR2 SQIVND (reference sequence). The CDR3 length is 13 residues. CDR3 sequence: CASSLKSGNTIYF. The CDR3 DNA reads TGTGCCAGTAGCCTAAAAAGTGGAAACACCATATATTTT.

The V and J genes are TRBV5-8 and TRBJ2-1; D possibly corresponds to TRBD1 (5 bases). Trimming removed 1 base at V and 4 bases at J, with 6 bases between. Per the germline V gene, CDR1 is SGHTS and CDR2 is YDEGEE. The CDR3 is 13 amino acids. For the CDR3, the DNA is TGTGCCAGCAGCTTGCGACAGTACAATGAGCAGTTCTTC. This codes for CASSLRQYNEQFF.

J is TRBJ1-1 and V is TRBV18; D perhaps matches TRBD1 (6 bases). The CDR3 extends over 13 amino acids. Germline V lookup: CDR1 KGHSH, CDR2 LQKENI. V was cut by 4 bases and J by 0 bases, with 6 bases left in between. CDR3 sequence: CASSQGVNTEAFF. DNA of the CDR3: TGTGCCAGCTCACAGGGGGTGAACACTGAAGCTTTCTTT.

In its sample, this clone was seen once. The chain has TRBV2 and TRBJ1-2, with TRBD1 matching over 8 bases. Germline V gives CDR1 SNHLY, CDR2 FYNNEI. CDR3 length: 16 residues. The ends lost 4 bases at V and 2 bases at J; junction bases unmatched: 9. The CDR3 nucleotides are TGTGCCAGCAGTGGGGACAGGAGTCGTTTAAACTATGGCTACACCTTC. This gives the protein CASSGDRSRLNYGYTF.

This clone was picked up a small number of times. The genes are TRBV19 and TRBJ1-2; D is unclear. Germline V gives CDR1 LNHDA, CDR2 SQIVND (reference sequence). V dropped 0 bases and J dropped 6 bases, with 14 bases sitting between them. This CDR3 is built from 15 residues. Written as DNA, the CDR3 is TGTGCCAGTAGTATAGAGGCGAAAGGACTTCATGGCTACACCTTC. Its translation: CASSIEAKGLHGYTF.

This clone was observed a single time. The chain employs TRBV11-3 and TRBJ1-5, with 8 bases fitting TRBD1. The CDR3 has 18 amino acids. CDR1 is SGHNT and CDR2 is YENEEA in the germline V gene. V shed 1 base and J 0 bases; nucleotides not matched to a gene: 8. As DNA, the CDR3 is TGTGCCAGCAGCTTAGGGGGCCCGGACAGGGATAGCAATCAGCCCCAGCATTTT. It is translated as CASSLGGPDRDSNQPQHF. Complete variable domain (other parts from reference TRBV11-3 and TRBJ1-5): EAGVVQSPRYKIIEKKQPVAFWCNPISGHNTLYWYLQNLGQGPELLIRYENEEAVDDSQLPKDRFSAERLKGVDSTLKIQPAELGDSAVYLCASSLGGPDRDSNQPQHFGDGTRLSIL.

The chain recombines TRBV7-3 with TRBJ2-1; 9 nucleotides agree with TRBD2. Per germline, CDR1 SGHTA and CDR2 FQGTGA. The CDR3 loop spans 16 amino acids. V shed 1 base and J 7 bases; nucleotides not matched to a gene: 8. DNA of the CDR3: TGTGCCAGCAGCTTAAGTTTAGCGGGAGCTAAAAATGAGCAGTTCTTC. Translated, it gives CASSLSLAGAKNEQFF.

J is TRBJ1-1 and V is TRBV4-3; D call uncertain. Deletions cut 0 bases from V and 3 bases from J, with 11 bases between. The CDR3 consists of 15 residues. Germline CDR1 is LGHNA and CDR2 is YSLEER. The CDR3 nucleotides read TGCGCCAGCAGCCAAGATCGTACGGTTTACACTGAAGCTTTCTTT. The encoded protein is CASSQDRTVYTEAFF.

CDR3 region: CASSLRLAGANEQFF. The DNA for the CDR3 is TGTGCCAGCAGCTTGAGACTAGCGGGAGCCAATGAGCAGTTCTTC. V gene TRBV5-4 combines with J gene TRBJ2-1, with TRBD2 matching over 12 bases. This CDR3 has 15 amino acids. The V gene's germline CDR1 is SGHNT and CDR2 YYREEE (reference sequence). With V trimmed by 1 base and J by 6 bases, 2 bases remained unmatched.

V gene TRBV7-2 combines with J gene TRBJ1-1; D remains ambiguous. V lost 1 base, J lost 1 base, and 7 bases lay in between. The CDR3 contains 14 residues. Germline CDR1 reads SGHTA; CDR2 reads FQGNSA. The CDR3 loop is CASSLVQENTEAFF. The CDR3, as DNA: TGTGCCAGCAGCTTAGTTCAGGAGAACACTGAAGCTTTCTTT.

This chain uses TRBV5-1 with TRBJ1-2; 8 bases match TRBD1. Germline V gives CDR1 SGHRS, CDR2 YFSETQ. The J segment lost 7 bases and the V segment lost 1 base, leaving 9 bases of the junction unmatched. The CDR3 contains 15 residues. The CDR3 region is CASSLTPDREGGYTF. For the CDR3, the DNA is TGCGCCAGCAGCTTGACTCCGGACAGGGAAGGTGGCTACACCTTC.

This chain joins TRBV28 and TRBJ1-2; 10 nucleotides align to TRBD1. Looked up from germline, CDR1 is MDHEN and CDR2 is SYDVKM. CDR3 length: 16 amino acids. The J segment lost 8 bases and the V segment lost 6 bases, leaving 15 bases of the junction unmatched. This chain's CDR3 is CASRYTGTGALGGYTF. For the CDR3, the DNA is TGTGCCAGCAGATATACCGGGACAGGGGCCCTGGGGGGCTACACCTTC.

V gene TRBV15 combines with J gene TRBJ1-5; D is unresolved. Germline assignment: CDR1 LNHNV and CDR2 YYDKDF (reference sequence). The CDR3 loop spans 13 amino acids. Trimming cost V 2 bases and J 5 bases, with 7 bases left between them. This chain's CDR3 is CATSRSTDQPQHF. CDR3 in DNA: TGTGCCACCAGCAGATCCACAGATCAGCCCCAGCATTTT.

This clone appeared a few times. The chain uses TRBV30 and TRBJ1-1, with D tentatively TRBD1 (6 bases). Germline-derived CDR1 and CDR2 are GTSNPN and SVGIG (reference sequence). The CDR3 spans 17 residues. V lost 4 bases and J lost 1, with 22 bases in between. This CDR3 reads CAWTNPWAGGRNTEAFF. In nucleotides, the CDR3 is TGTGCCTGGACCAACCCCTGGGCGGGGGGCAGGAACACTGAAGCTTTCTTT.

This chain connects TRBV4-3 to TRBJ1-5; D is possibly TRBD1 (5 bases). The V gene lost 0 bases and the J gene lost 10 bases, with 13 bases spanning the gap. This CDR3 is 14 amino acids long. Germline loops: CDR1 LGHNA, CDR2 YSLEER. CDR3: CASSQDEGGDPQHF. CDR3 nucleotides: TGCGCCAGCAGCCAAGACGAGGGAGGGGACCCCCAGCATTTT.

V usage is TRBV30 and J usage is TRBJ2-3, with no clear D. V was shortened by 1 base and J by 5 bases, with 4 bases between the two germline ends. The CDR3 is 11 residues long. Germline values: CDR1 GTSNPN, CDR2 SVGIG (reference sequence). The CDR3 protein is CAWSAGDTQYF. DNA of the CDR3: TGTGCCTGGAGTGCCGGAGATACGCAGTATTTT.

The chain has TRBV18 and TRBJ1-1; 7 bases agree with TRBD1. V shed 2 bases, J shed 3 bases, and the junction held 6 bases outside the gene matches. CDR1 and CDR2 from the germline V gene are KGHSH and LQKENI. The CDR3 is made up of 15 amino acids. The DNA for the CDR3 is TGTGCCAGCTCACCAATCGCAGGGGGAGACACTGAAGCTTTCTTT. Protein product: CASSPIAGGDTEAFF.

V gene TRBV11-3 combines with J gene TRBJ2-1; 10 nucleotides align to TRBD1. The CDR3 runs to 16 residues. CDR1 is SGHNT and CDR2 is YENEEA in the germline V gene. V lost 0 bases to trimming and J lost 7 bases; unmatched junction nucleotides: 6. CDR3: CASSLEGTGVDNEQFF. As DNA, the CDR3 is TGTGCCAGCAGCTTAGAAGGGACAGGGGTGGATAATGAGCAGTTCTTC. Supplemented by reference TRBV11-3 and TRBJ2-1, the full variable domain reads EAGVVQSPRYKIIEKKQPVAFWCNPISGHNTLYWYLQNLGQGPELLIRYENEEAVDDSQLPKDRFSAERLKGVDSTLKIQPAELGDSAVYLCASSLEGTGVDNEQFFGPGTRLTVL.

V and J are TRBV7-2 and TRBJ2-1; possibly TRBD1 for D (6 bases). Germline V gene data show CDR1 as SGHTA and CDR2 as FQGNSA. V lost 5 bases and J 1 base, leaving 9 bases between the germline ends. CDR3 length equals 14 residues. The CDR3 here is CASSTGTSYNEQFF. The CDR3 bases are TGTGCCAGCAGCACCGGGACATCCTACAATGAGCAGTTCTTC. Drawing the rest from reference TRBV7-2 and TRBJ2-1, the complete variable domain is GAGVSQSPSNKVTEKGKDVELRCDPISGHTALYWYRQSLGQGLEFLIYFQGNSAPDKSGLPSDRFSAERTGGSVSTLTIQRTQQEDSAVYLCASSTGTSYNEQFFGPGTRLTVL.

This chain joins TRBV6-5 and TRBJ1-1; a weak D match, TRBD1 (5 bases). The CDR3 consists of 13 residues. The ends were cut back, 2 bases at V and 4 bases at J, with 8 bases in the middle. Germline values: CDR1 MNHEY, CDR2 SVGAGI. Written as DNA, the CDR3 is TGTGCCAGCAGTTACAACGGGGGCACTGAAGCTTTCTTT. It codes for CASSYNGGTEAFF.

The rearrangement links TRBV18 to TRBJ2-7; 8 nucleotides align to TRBD1. With V trimmed by 3 bases and J by 2 bases, 3 bases remained unmatched. This CDR3 is 14 amino acids long. The germline V gene encodes CDR1 KGHSH and CDR2 LQKENI. CDR3 residues: CASSPGQATYEQYF. Written as DNA, the CDR3 is TGTGCCAGCTCACCGGGACAGGCAACCTACGAGCAGTACTTC.

This clone was counted a few times. This chain connects TRBV28 to TRBJ1-5; D is uncertain. Per germline, CDR1 MDHEN and CDR2 SYDVKM. The CDR3 extends over 12 amino acids. Trimming removed 6 bases at V and 6 bases at J, with 9 bases between. The CDR3 spells CASSQIRQPQHF. The CDR3, as DNA: TGTGCCAGCAGCCAGATCCGTCAGCCCCAGCATTTT.

V is TRBV6-2 or TRBV6-3 and J is TRBJ2-2, with D possibly being TRBD1 (5 bases). V lost 0 bases and J 7 bases, leaving 15 bases between the germline ends. The CDR3 loop spans 16 amino acids. Germline V gene data show CDR1 as MNHEY and CDR2 as SVGEGT. CDR3 nucleotide sequence: TGTGCCAGCAGTTACTCCGACAGCTCAAGGGGCGGGGAGCTGTTTTTT. As protein: CASSYSDSSRGGELFF.

The rearrangement uses TRBV7-2 and TRBJ2-3; a possible D gene is TRBD2 (5 bases). The V gene's germline CDR1 is SGHTA and CDR2 FQGNSA. The V end lost 2 bases, the J end lost 2 bases, and 11 bases lay between the germline ends. There are 15 residues in the CDR3. The CDR3 nucleotides are TGTGCCAGCAGCTTACACGGGCTAGCCACAGATACGCAGTATTTT. Translated, it gives CASSLHGLATDTQYF.

This chain joins TRBV15 and TRBJ1-2, with 8 bases lining up with TRBD1. CDR3 length: 12 amino acids. Trimming cost V 5 bases and J 8 bases; bases outside gene matches: 4. Germline CDR1 and CDR2: LNHNV and YYDKDF (reference sequence). The DNA for the CDR3 is TGTGCCACCAGCTGGACAGGGTCCGGCTACACCTTC. This translates into CATSWTGSGYTF.

This clone has just one count. The chain carries TRBV7-2 and TRBJ2-1; tentative D call: TRBD1 (5 bases). The length of the CDR3 is 16 residues. Trimming pared 5 bases from V and 8 bases from J, leaving 22 bases between. Germline values: CDR1 SGHTA, CDR2 FQGNSA. The CDR3 loop reads CASSPTRGQGSDEQFF. CDR3 sequence (DNA): TGTGCCAGCAGCCCAACCCGTGGGCAGGGCTCCGATGAGCAGTTCTTC.

The gene calls are TRBV19 and TRBJ1-2; TRBD1 might be the D (6 bases). The CDR3 has 15 residues. The germline V gene encodes CDR1 LNHDA and CDR2 SQIVND (reference sequence). V shed 4 bases and J shed 6 bases, with 18 bases lying between them. CDR3 in DNA: TGTGCCAGTAGTACCGGGACAAGGGGGTTAGATGGCTACACCTTC. Its protein is CASSTGTRGLDGYTF.

The J gene is TRBJ2-7, the V gene TRBV14; 8 bases align to TRBD1. In germline, CDR1 is SGHDN, CDR2 FVKESK. The CDR3 consists of 15 residues. With 4 bases clipped from V and 1 base from J, the junction kept 6 bases outside the gene matches. The chain's CDR3 is CASSRAGTGSYEQYF. CDR3 bases: TGTGCCAGCAGCCGAGCCGGGACAGGATCCTACGAGCAGTACTTC.

This clone appeared a single time. The CDR3 loop is CASSHAAGGNSPLHF. CDR3 DNA: TGTGCCAGCAGCCACGCCGCAGGGGGTAATTCACCCCTCCACTTT. The V call is TRBV7-3, the J call TRBJ1-6; 7 bases are shared with TRBD1. Trimming removed 5 bases from V and 6 bases from J; junction bases left unmatched: 7. CDR1 SGHTA and CDR2 FQGTGA come from the germline V gene. The CDR3 spans 15 residues.

The gene calls are TRBV3-1 (or the pseudogene TRBV3-2) and TRBJ2-1; 7 bases fit TRBD2. Losses at the gene ends were 1 base for V and 0 bases for J; bases not matched to a gene: 6. The CDR3 loop spans 17 amino acids. Germline assignment: CDR1 LGHDT and CDR2 YNNKEL (reference sequence). For the CDR3, the DNA is TGTGCCAGCAGCCAAGGGGAGGGTAGCCTCTCCTACAATGAGCAGTTCTTC. Protein: CASSQGEGSLSYNEQFF.